The clone carrying this T cell receptor (beta chain) was counted once. Its antigen is still unknown. This sample stems from a study of neoadjuvant anti-PD-1 for oral cavity cancer. Study-wide findings and caveats: Non-responders to neoadjuvant nivolumab had significantly more clonal PBMC T cells than responders.

V gave up 3 bases and J gave up 8 bases; unmatched junction bases: 4. The CDR3 loop spans 13 amino acids. In germline, CDR1 is LNHDA, CDR2 SQIVND (reference sequence). The protocol was immunoSEQ multiplex PCR, while the TCRdb copy is restricted to in-frame clones and leaves out a portion. The data contain 11,000 to 15,000 clones, 71% of them singletons. The sequencing here drew on PBMCs, taken before nivolumab (anti-PD-1) treatment. The sequence derives from a person between 40 and 85 years old with oral cavity squamous cell carcinoma. J is TRBJ1-2 and V is TRBV19; TRBD1 matches at 9 bases. CDR3 loop: CASSILGTGGYTF. DNA for the CDR3: TGTGCCAGTAGTATTCTTGGGACAGGGGGCTACACCTTC.